The source of this TCR beta chain is a study of blood T cells in healthy people across ages. A second PCR, run for roughly 7 to 11 cycles, used a sample-barcoded 5' primer plus a J-beta primer mix. TCRdb re-derived calls from the 5' RACE reads in MiXCR, one entry per CDR3 protein. The sample shows some 1.8 million distinct CDR3 sequences, 30% to 40% of them seen only once. The sample comprised blood. This TCR was recovered from a human donor in good health.

The CDR3 DNA follows: TGCGCCAGCAGCCAAGATGGGCTTTGGTCACCCCTCCACTTT. Its translation is CASSQDGLWSPLHF. This chain links TRBV4-3 with TRBJ1-6; D is ambiguous. Trimming took 0 bases from V and 10 from J, leaving 10 bases between them. CDR3 length: 14 amino acids. Germline CDR1 LGHNA, CDR2 YSLEER.